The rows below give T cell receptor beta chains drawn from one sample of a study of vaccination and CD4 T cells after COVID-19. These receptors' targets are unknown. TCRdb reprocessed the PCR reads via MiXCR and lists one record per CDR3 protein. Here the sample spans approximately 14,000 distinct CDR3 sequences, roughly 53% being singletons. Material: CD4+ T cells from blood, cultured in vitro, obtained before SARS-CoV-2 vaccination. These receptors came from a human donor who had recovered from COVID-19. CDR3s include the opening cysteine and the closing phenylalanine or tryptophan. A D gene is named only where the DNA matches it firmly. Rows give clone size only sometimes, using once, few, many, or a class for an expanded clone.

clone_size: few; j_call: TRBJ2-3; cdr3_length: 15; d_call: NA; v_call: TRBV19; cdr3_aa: CASSIGQLTTDTQYF; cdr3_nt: TGTGCCAGTAGTATAGGGCAATTGACCACAGATACGCAGTATTTT
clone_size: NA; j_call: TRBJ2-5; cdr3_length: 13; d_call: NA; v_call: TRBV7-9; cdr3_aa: CASSFGREETQYF; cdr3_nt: TGTGCCAGCAGCTTTGGGCGGGAAGAGACCCAGTACTTC
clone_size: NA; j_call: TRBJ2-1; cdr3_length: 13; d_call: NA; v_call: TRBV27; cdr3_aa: CASSWDWYNEQFF; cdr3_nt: TGTGCCAGCAGTTGGGACTGGTACAATGAGCAGTTCTTC
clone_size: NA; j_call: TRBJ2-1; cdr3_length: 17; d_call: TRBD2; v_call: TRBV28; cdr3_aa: CASSSLGLAGGHAEQFF; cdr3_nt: TGTGCCAGCAGTTCCCTGGGACTAGCGGGAGGGCATGCTGAGCAGTTCTTC
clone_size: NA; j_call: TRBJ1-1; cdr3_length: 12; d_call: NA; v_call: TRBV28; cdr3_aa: CASSLTNTEAFF; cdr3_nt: TGTGCCAGCAGTTTGACGAACACTGAAGCTTTCTTT
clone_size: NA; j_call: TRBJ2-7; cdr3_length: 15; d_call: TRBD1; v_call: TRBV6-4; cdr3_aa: CASSDSARGPLKQYF; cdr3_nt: TGTGCCAGCAGTGACTCGGCCAGGGGGCCTCTAAAGCAGTACTTC
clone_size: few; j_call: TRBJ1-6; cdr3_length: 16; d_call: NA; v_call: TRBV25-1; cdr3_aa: CASSDNRLGYNSPLHF; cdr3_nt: TGTGCCAGCAGTGATAATAGGCTTGGCTATAATTCACCCCTCCACTTT
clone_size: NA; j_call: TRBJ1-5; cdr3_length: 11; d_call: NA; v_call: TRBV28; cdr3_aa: CASGGTQPQHF; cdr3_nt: TGTGCCAGCGGGGGGACTCAGCCCCAGCATTTT
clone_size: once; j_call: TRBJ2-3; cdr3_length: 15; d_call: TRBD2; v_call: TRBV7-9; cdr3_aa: CASSDGRRSTDTQYF; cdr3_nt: TGTGCCAGCAGCGACGGGAGGAGGAGCACAGATACGCAGTATTTT
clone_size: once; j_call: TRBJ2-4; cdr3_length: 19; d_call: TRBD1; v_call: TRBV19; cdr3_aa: CASSIARGGATVAKNIQYF; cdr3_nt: TGTGCCAGTAGTATAGCTCGAGGGGGCGCAACCGTGGCCAAAAACATTCAGTACTTC
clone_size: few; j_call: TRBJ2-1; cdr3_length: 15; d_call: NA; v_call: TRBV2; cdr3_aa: CASRRGGSSYNEQFF; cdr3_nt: TGTGCCAGCAGGAGAGGAGGGAGCTCCTACAATGAGCAGTTCTTC
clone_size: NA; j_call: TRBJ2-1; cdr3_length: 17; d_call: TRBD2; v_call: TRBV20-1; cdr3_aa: CSARDGTSGSSYNEQFF; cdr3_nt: TGCAGTGCTAGAGATGGGACTAGCGGGAGTTCCTACAATGAGCAGTTCTTC
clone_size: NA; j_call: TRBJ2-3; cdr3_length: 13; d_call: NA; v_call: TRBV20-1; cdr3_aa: CSASRGRRDTQYF; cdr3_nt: TGCAGTGCTAGTCGTGGCAGAAGGGATACGCAGTATTTT
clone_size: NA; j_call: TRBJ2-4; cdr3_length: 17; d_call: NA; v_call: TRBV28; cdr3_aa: CASSTRKEGGGRNIQYF; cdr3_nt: TGTGCCAGCAGTACCCGCAAGGAGGGAGGGGGGAGAAACATTCAGTACTTC
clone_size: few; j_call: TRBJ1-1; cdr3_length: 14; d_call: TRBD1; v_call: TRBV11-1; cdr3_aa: CASSSRPGTGEAFF; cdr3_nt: TGTGCCAGCAGCTCACGTCCCGGGACAGGGGAAGCTTTCTTT
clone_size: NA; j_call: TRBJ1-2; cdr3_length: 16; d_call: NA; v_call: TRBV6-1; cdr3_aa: CASSPEEGLDYYGYTF; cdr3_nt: TGTGCCAGCAGTCCTGAGGAGGGGTTGGACTATTATGGCTACACCTTC
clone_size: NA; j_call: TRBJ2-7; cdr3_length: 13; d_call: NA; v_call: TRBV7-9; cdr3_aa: CASSPVGDDEQYF; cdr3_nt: TGTGCCAGCAGCCCCGTTGGTGACGACGAGCAGTACTTC
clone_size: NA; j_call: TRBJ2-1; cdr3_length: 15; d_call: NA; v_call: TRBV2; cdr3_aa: CASTQVRTVNNEQFF; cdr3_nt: TGTGCCAGCACTCAAGTTCGGACAGTAAACAATGAGCAGTTCTTC
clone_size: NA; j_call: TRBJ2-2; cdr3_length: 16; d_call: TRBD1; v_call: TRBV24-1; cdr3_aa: CATSALGTGVPGELFF; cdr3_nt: TGTGCCACCAGTGCCCTGGGGACAGGGGTCCCCGGGGAGCTGTTTTTT
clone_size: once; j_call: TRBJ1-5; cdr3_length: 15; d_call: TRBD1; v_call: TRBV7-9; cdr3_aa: CASSSTGGGNQPQHF; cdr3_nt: TGTGCCAGCAGCTCCACAGGGGGGGGAAATCAGCCCCAGCATTTT
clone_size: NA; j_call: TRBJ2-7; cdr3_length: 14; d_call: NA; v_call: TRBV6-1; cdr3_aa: CASSIGRDSREQYF; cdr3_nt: TGTGCCAGCAGTATCGGTCGCGATTCTAGGGAGCAGTACTTC
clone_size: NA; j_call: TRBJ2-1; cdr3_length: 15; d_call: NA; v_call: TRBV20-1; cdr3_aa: CSADVGPTSYNEQFF; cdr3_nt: TGCAGTGCTGATGTAGGACCCACGTCCTACAATGAGCAGTTCTTC
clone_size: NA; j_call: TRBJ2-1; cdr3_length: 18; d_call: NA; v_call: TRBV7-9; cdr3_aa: CASSPPPGRGPSYNEQFF; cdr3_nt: TGTGCCAGCAGTCCCCCTCCAGGCAGGGGACCCTCCTACAATGAGCAGTTCTTC
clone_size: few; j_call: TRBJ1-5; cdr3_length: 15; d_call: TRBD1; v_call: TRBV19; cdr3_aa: CASSTRTGGGQPQHF; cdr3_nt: TGTGCCAGTAGTACCCGGACAGGGGGCGGCCAGCCCCAGCATTTT
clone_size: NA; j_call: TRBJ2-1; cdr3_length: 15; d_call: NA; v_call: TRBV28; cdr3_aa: CASSPGQSSTSEQFF; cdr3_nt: TGTGCCAGCAGTCCAGGACAGTCATCTACCAGTGAGCAGTTCTTC
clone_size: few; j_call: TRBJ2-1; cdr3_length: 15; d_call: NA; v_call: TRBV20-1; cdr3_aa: CSARLPTAVYNEQFF; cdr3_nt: TGCAGTGCTAGGCTTCCTACAGCCGTCTACAATGAGCAGTTCTTC
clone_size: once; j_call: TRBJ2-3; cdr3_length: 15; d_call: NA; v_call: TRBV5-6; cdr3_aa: CASSFGMEDTDTQYF; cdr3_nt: TGTGCCAGCAGCTTTGGGATGGAAGACACAGATACGCAGTATTTT
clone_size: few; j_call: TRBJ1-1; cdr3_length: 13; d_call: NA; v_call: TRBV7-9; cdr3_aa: CASSLREKRKAFF; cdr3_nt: TGTGCCAGCAGCCTCAGGGAAAAAAGAAAAGCTTTCTTT
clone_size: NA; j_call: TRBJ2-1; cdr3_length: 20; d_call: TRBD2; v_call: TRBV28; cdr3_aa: CASSSLVGLAGLGSYNEQFF; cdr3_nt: TGTGCCAGCAGTTCTTTGGTTGGGCTAGCGGGACTTGGCTCCTACAATGAGCAGTTCTTC
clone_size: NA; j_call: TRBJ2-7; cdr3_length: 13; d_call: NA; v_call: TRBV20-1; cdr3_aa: CSARHSQGHEQYF; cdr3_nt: TGCAGTGCTAGACACTCACAGGGCCACGAGCAGTACTTC
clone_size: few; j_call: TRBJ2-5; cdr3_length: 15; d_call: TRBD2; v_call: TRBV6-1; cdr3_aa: CASSRLAASQETQYF; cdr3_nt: TGTGCCAGCAGTCGACTAGCGGCCTCCCAAGAGACCCAGTACTTC
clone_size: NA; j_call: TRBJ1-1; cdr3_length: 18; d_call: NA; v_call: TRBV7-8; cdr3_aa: CASSSGGPDRSLNTEAFF; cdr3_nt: TGTGCCAGCAGCTCAGGTGGCCCCGACAGGTCCTTGAACACTGAAGCTTTCTTT
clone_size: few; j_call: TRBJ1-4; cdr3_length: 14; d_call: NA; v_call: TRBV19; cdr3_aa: CASSIDLPGEKLFF; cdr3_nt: TGTGCCAGTAGTATAGACCTGCCGGGGGAAAAACTGTTTTTT
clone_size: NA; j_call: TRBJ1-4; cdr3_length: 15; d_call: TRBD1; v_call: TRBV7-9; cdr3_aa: CASSYRQGGGEKLFF; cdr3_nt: TGTGCCAGCAGCTACCGACAGGGGGGCGGTGAAAAACTGTTTTTT
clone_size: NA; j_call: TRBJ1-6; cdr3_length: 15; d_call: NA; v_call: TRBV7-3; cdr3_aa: CASSPGGGYNSPLHF; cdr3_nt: TGTGCCAGCAGCCCCGGAGGGGGTTATAATTCACCCCTCCACTTT
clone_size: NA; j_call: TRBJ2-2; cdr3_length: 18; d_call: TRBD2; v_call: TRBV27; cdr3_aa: CASSPMLAGGLNTGELFF; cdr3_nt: TGTGCCAGCAGTCCCATGCTAGCGGGAGGACTTAACACCGGGGAGCTGTTTTTT
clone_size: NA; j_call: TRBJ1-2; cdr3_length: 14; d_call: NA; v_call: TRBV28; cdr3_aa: CASSSDRYNYGYTF; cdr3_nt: TGTGCCAGCAGTTCCGACAGGTATAACTATGGCTACACCTTC
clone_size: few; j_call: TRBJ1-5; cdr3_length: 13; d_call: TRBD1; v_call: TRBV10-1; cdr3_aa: CASSEAGGQPQHF; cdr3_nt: TGCGCCAGCAGTGAGGCAGGGGGACAGCCCCAGCATTTT
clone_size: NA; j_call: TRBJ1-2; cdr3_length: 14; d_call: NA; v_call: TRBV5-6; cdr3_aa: CASSSGQSNYGYTF; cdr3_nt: TGTGCCAGCAGCTCGGGACAATCTAACTATGGCTACACCTTC
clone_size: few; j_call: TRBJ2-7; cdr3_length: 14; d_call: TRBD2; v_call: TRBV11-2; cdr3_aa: CASSFMAGAYEQYF; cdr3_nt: TGTGCCAGCAGCTTTATGGCGGGAGCCTACGAGCAGTACTTC
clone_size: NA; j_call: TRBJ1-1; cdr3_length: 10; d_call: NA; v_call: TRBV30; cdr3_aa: CACHNREAFF; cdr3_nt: TGTGCCTGTCATAACAGGGAAGCTTTCTTT
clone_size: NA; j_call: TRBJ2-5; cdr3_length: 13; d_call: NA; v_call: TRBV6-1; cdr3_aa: CASRQGGQETQYF; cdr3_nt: TGTGCCAGCAGACAGGGAGGACAAGAGACCCAGTACTTC
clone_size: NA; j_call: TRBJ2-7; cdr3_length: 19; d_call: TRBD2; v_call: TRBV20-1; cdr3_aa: CSARDSTLAGGRNSYEQYF; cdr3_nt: TGCAGTGCTAGAGATTCAACCCTAGCGGGAGGCCGAAACTCCTACGAGCAGTACTTC
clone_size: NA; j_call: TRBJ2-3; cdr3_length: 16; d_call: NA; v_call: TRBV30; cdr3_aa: CAWSAPPTSPTDTQYF; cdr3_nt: TGTGCCTGGAGTGCCCCCCCAACGAGTCCCACAGATACGCAGTATTTT
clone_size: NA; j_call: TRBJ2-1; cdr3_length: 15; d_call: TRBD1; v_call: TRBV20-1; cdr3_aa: CSAPRGGQMYNEQLF; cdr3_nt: TGCAGTGCTCCCCGAGGGGGACAGATGTACAATGAGCAGCTCTTC
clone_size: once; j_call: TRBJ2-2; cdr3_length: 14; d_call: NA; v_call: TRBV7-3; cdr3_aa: CASSSLQNTGELFF; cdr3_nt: TGTGCCAGCAGCTCCCTTCAGAACACCGGGGAGCTGTTTTTT
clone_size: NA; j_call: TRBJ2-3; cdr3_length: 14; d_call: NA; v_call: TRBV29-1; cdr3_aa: CSVDSATATDTQYF; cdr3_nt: TGCAGCGTCGATAGCGCCACAGCGACAGATACGCAGTATTTT
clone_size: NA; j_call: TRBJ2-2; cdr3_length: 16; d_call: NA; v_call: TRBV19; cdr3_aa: CASSAVPNWGTGELFF; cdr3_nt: TGTGCCAGTAGTGCAGTCCCCAATTGGGGCACCGGGGAGCTGTTTTTT
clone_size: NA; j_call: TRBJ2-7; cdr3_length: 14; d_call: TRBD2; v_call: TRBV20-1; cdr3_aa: CSATGTSESYEQYF; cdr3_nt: TGCAGTGCGACCGGGACTAGCGAGTCCTACGAGCAGTACTTC
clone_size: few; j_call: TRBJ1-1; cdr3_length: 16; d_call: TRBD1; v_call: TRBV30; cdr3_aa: CAWMNYGTGGSDEAFF; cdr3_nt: TGTGCCTGGATGAACTATGGGACAGGGGGATCTGATGAAGCTTTCTTT
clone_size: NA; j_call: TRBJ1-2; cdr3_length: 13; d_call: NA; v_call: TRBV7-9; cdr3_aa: CASSFRSRVGYTF; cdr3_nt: TGTGCCAGCAGCTTCCGGTCCAGGGTTGGCTACACCTTC
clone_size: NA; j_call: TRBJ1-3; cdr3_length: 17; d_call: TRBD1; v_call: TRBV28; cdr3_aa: CASSRPGQGHSGNTIYF; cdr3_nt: TGTGCCAGCAGTAGACCGGGACAGGGACACTCTGGAAACACCATATATTTT
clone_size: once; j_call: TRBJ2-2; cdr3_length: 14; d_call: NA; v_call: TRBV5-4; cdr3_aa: CASSFISNTGELFF; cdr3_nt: TGTGCCAGCAGCTTTATCAGTAACACCGGGGAGCTGTTTTTT
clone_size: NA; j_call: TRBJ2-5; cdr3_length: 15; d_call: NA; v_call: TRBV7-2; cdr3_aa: CASSLGGRRGETQYF; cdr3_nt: TGTGCCAGCAGCTTAGGGGGTCGGAGGGGGGAGACCCAGTACTTC
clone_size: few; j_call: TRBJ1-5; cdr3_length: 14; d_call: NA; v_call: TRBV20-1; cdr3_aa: CSARKAGQNQPQHF; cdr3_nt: TGCAGTGCTAGAAAGGCAGGGCAAAATCAGCCCCAGCATTTT
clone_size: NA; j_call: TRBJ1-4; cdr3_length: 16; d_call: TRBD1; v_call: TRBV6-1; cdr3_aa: CASRPRDRGLGEKLFF; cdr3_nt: TGTGCCAGCAGACCCCGTGACAGGGGGCTTGGTGAAAAACTGTTTTTT
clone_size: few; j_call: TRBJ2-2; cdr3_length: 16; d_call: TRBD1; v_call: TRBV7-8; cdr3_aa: CASRTGRQGFTGELFF; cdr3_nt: TGTGCCAGCAGGACGGGTAGACAGGGGTTCACCGGGGAGCTGTTTTTT
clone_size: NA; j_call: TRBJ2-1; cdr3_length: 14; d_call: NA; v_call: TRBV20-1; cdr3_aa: CSARDASGHDEQFF; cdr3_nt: TGCAGTGCTAGAGATGCCTCCGGCCACGATGAGCAGTTCTTC
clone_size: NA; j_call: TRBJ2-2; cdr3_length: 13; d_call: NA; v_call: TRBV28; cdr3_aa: CASIVTNTGELFF; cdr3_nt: TGTGCCAGCATCGTGACGAACACCGGGGAGCTGTTTTTT